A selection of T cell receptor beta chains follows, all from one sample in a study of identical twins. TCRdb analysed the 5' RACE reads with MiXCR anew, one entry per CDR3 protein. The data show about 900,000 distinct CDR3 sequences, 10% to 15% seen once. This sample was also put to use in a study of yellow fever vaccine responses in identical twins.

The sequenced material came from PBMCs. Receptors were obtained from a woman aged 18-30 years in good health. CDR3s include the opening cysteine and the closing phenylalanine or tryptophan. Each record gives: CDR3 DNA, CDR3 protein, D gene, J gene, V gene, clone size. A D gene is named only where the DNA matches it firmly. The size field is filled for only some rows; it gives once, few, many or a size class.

CDR3 DNA: TGTGCCAGCAGTCTCACAGGGAGCACATCAGATACGCAGTATTTT
CDR3 protein: CASSLTGSTSDTQYF
D gene: NA
J gene: TRBJ2-3
V gene: TRBV12-3/TRBV12-4
clone size: NA

CDR3 DNA: TGCGCCAGCAGCCAAAACCAGGGTGACGGGGAGCTGTTTTTT
CDR3 protein: CASSQNQGDGELFF
D gene: NA
J gene: TRBJ2-2
V gene: TRBV5-1
clone size: NA

CDR3 DNA: TGTGCCAGCAGTTTAGGAGGGACGGGCGAAAAACTGTTTTTT
CDR3 protein: CASSLGGTGEKLFF
D gene: NA
J gene: TRBJ1-4
V gene: TRBV12-3/TRBV12-4
clone size: few

CDR3 DNA: TGTGCCAGCAGCCCCTCACCCGGGAGGGACAATGAGCAGTTCTTC
CDR3 protein: CASSPSPGRDNEQFF
D gene: TRBD2
J gene: TRBJ2-1
V gene: TRBV7-3
clone size: few

CDR3 DNA: TGTGCCAGCAGCCCTGAGTTTAGCGCGAACACCGGGGAGCTGTTTTTT
CDR3 protein: CASSPEFSANTGELFF
D gene: NA
J gene: TRBJ2-2
V gene: TRBV7-8
clone size: NA

CDR3 DNA: TGTGCCAGCAGCAGCAACAGGGCGAACACTGAAGCTTTCTTT
CDR3 protein: CASSSNRANTEAFF
D gene: NA
J gene: TRBJ1-1
V gene: TRBV7-2
clone size: NA

CDR3 DNA: TGTGCCAGCGTCCGGGACAGGGCCGCCTACAATGAGCAGTTCTTC
CDR3 protein: CASVRDRAAYNEQFF
D gene: TRBD1
J gene: TRBJ2-1
V gene: TRBV6-2/TRBV6-3
clone size: few

CDR3 DNA: TGCGCCAGCAGCTTGGGCCTGCCTGGAGATACGCAGTATTTT
CDR3 protein: CASSLGLPGDTQYF
D gene: NA
J gene: TRBJ2-3
V gene: TRBV5-1
clone size: NA

CDR3 DNA: TGTGCCACCAGTGATGCTAGCGGGGGAATTAACACCGGGGAGCTGTTTTTT
CDR3 protein: CATSDASGGINTGELFF
D gene: TRBD2
J gene: TRBJ2-2
V gene: TRBV24-1
clone size: few

CDR3 DNA: TGTGCCAGCAGAGACACCGGGGAAAGCTACGAGCAGTACTTC
CDR3 protein: CASRDTGESYEQYF
D gene: NA
J gene: TRBJ2-7
V gene: TRBV12-3/TRBV12-4
clone size: NA

CDR3 DNA: TGTGCCAGCAGTTACCGGGACTACCCATACAATGAGCAGTTCTTC
CDR3 protein: CASSYRDYPYNEQFF
D gene: TRBD2
J gene: TRBJ2-1
V gene: TRBV6-2/TRBV6-3
clone size: few

CDR3 DNA: TGTGCCAGCGAGGGGCCCGGGGAGCTGTTTTTT
CDR3 protein: CASEGPGELFF
D gene: NA
J gene: TRBJ2-2
V gene: TRBV12-3/TRBV12-4
clone size: few